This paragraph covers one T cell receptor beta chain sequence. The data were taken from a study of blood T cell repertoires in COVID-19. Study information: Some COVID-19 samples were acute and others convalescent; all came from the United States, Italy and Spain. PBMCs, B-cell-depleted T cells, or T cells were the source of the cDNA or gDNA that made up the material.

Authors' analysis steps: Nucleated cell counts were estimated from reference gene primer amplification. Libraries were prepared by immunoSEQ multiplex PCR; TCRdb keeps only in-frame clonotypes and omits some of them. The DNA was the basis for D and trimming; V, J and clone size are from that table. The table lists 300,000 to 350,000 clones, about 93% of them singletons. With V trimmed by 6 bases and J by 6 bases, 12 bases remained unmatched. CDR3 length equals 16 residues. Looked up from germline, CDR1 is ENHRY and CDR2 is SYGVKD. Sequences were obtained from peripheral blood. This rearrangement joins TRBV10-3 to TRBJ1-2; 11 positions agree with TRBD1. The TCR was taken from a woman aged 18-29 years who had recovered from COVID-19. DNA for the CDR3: TGTGCCATCAGGACAATAGCGGGACAGGGGGTGGATGGCTACACCTTC. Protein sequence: CAIRTIAGQGVDGYTF.